The 16 T cell receptor beta chains in this list originate from one sample, sequenced in a study of tumor-infiltrating lymphocytes in primary liver carcinoma. Bulk tissue was left unsorted, and RNA and DNA were co-extracted from around 18-30 mg of it. The investigators made TCR beta cDNA from about 500 ng total RNA, using a constant-region primer. ARM-PCR was slightly modified, and three nested multiplex PCR rounds with it gave rise to the TCR beta libraries. PCR rounds one and two used TRBV1-TRBV30 forward primers with a C-beta reverse primer for around 9 cycles each. TCRdb redid the calling of the multiplex PCR reads with MiXCR, one entry per CDR3 protein. The table includes approximately 190,000 distinct CDR3 sequences, around 81% detected once. Sequenced input: tumor tissue from primary liver carcinoma. All receptors derive from a middle-aged man with primary liver carcinoma and hepatitis B virus infection.

Remarks on this clonotype: The junction departs from the called germline gene at one end, perhaps through a read error. This chain joins TRBV29-1 and TRBJ2-7; D perhaps matches TRBD1 (7 bases). The CDR3 covers 15 residues. The germline CDR1 and CDR2 sequences are SQVTM and ANQGSEA. For the CDR3, the DNA is TGCAACGTTAAGGAGGGAGTGGTTCAGGGGGTCGAGCAGTACTTC. Translating gives CNVKEGVVQGVEQYF.

The chain couples TRBV28 to TRBJ1-2; 9 nucleotides align to TRBD1. This CDR3 has 15 amino acids. V was pared by 8 bases and J by 4 bases, with 11 bases of the junction left unmatched. Per the germline V gene, CDR1 is MDHEN and CDR2 is SYDVKM. The CDR3 nucleotides are TGTGCCAGCCACCTTCCGGGACAGGGAATCTATGGCTACACCTTC. Encoded protein: CASHLPGQGIYGYTF.

This clonotype has a handful of counts. The junction departs from the called germline gene at one end, perhaps through a read error. The chain joins TRBV6-6 to TRBJ1-1; TRBD1 matches at 8 bases. The germline CDR1 and CDR2 sequences are MNHNY and SVGAGI (reference sequence). The CDR3 spans 13 residues. As DNA, the CDR3 is TGTGCTAGCAGCACAGGGGGGACTACCAAAGCTTTCTTT. Protein sequence: CASSTGGTTKAFF.

A note on this clonotype: Given the absence of the conserved phenylalanine or tryptophan at the CDR3 end, a read error is likely. The chain couples TRBV5-1 to TRBJ2-5; D is possibly TRBD1 (5 bases). Germline-derived CDR1 and CDR2 are SGHRS and YFSETQ. The CDR3 length is 14 residues. The CDR3 spells CANSLGSGSETQYY. The CDR3 coding sequence is TGCGCCAACAGCTTGGGGTCAGGGTCGGAGACCCAGTACTAC.

As regards this clonotype: A much larger clone sits a single nucleotide away, making a read error possible. The chain carries TRBV12-3 or TRBV12-4 and TRBJ1-1, with a weak D call TRBD1 (5 bases). V shed 10 bases and J shed 3 bases, with 15 bases lying between them. This CDR3 is built from 13 residues. The chain's CDR3 is CANGLDRYTEAFF. The CDR3, as DNA: TGTGCCAACGGTTTAGACAGATACACTGAAGCTTTCTTT.

Note on this clonotype: A read error is likely, as this CDR3 ends without the conserved phenylalanine or tryptophan. The V gene is TRBV6-2 or TRBV6-3, the J gene TRBJ2-5; 11 bases align to TRBD2. The CDR3 runs 15 residues. Germline CDR1 and CDR2: MNHEY and SVGEGT. V lost 0 bases to trimming and J lost 5 bases; unmatched junction nucleotides: 2. This CDR3 is CASSYSTSGSETQYI. CDR3 DNA sequence: TGTGCCAGCAGTTACTCAACTAGCGGGAGTGAGACCCAGTACATC.

About this clonotype itself: Since the CDR3 does not end with the conserved phenylalanine or tryptophan, this likely comes from a read error. As DNA, the CDR3 is TGTGCCAGTAGTGGAGACCATAGTAATCAGCCCCAGCATTAT. Translation gives CASSGDHSNQPQHY. The gene calls are TRBV6-1 and TRBJ1-5; no firm D call. Per germline, CDR1 MNHNS and CDR2 SASEGT. The CDR3 has 14 residues.

The V gene is TRBV29-1, the J gene TRBJ1-2, with D possibly being TRBD1 (5 bases). Germline CDR1 reads SQVTM; CDR2 reads ANQGSEA. This CDR3 spans 18 amino acids. The CDR3 loop reads CNVGAPTGTQVPNYGYTF. DNA of the CDR3: TGCAATGTTGGGGCACCAACAGGAACTCAAGTGCCTAACTATGGCTACACCTTC. The full variable domain, its missing parts supplied by reference TRBV29-1 and TRBJ1-2, is SAVISQKPSRDICQRGTSLTIQCQVDSQVTMMFWYRQQPGQSLTLIATANQGSEATYESGFVIDKFPISRPNLTFSTLTVSNMSPEDSSIYLCNVGAPTGTQVPNYGYTFGSGTRLTVV.

Concerning this clonotype: A read error is possible here, since a much larger clone lies one base away. A read error is likely, as this CDR3 ends without the conserved phenylalanine or tryptophan. The genes are TRBV5-1 and TRBJ2-5; weak D call: TRBD1 (6 bases). CDR1 is SGHRS, CDR2 YFSETQ, per germline. With 4 bases removed from V and 0 bases from J, the gap between germline ends came to 19 bases. The CDR3 is 17 amino acids. The CDR3 sequence is CASSHRPGVGYQETQYL. The DNA of the CDR3 is TGCGCCAGCAGCCATAGACCAGGGGTCGGGTACCAAGAGACCCAGTACTTG.

In regard to this clonotype: Germline is not matched at one junction end, which may reflect a read error. The rearrangement uses TRBV11-3 and TRBJ2-1; 8 bases agree with TRBD2. From germline, CDR1 is SGHNT and CDR2 YENEEA. This CDR3 has 16 amino acids. CDR3 DNA: TGTGCCAGCGGCTTAGGTATATCGGGAGGGCGAAGTGGGCAGTTCTTC. Protein product: CASGLGISGGRSGQFF.

The gene calls are TRBV6-5 and TRBJ1-2; no clear D gene. The CDR3 totals 11 residues. CDR1 MNHEY and CDR2 SVGAGI come from the germline V gene. The CDR3 sequence is CINAGDYGYTF. The CDR3 bases are TGTATTAACGCAGGAGACTATGGCTACACCTTC.

Comment on this clonotype: One junction end does not reproduce the germline sequence, and a read error may be involved. This sequence joins TRBV4-1 and TRBJ2-3; possible D gene TRBD1, 5 bases. Germline V gene data show CDR1 as MGHRA and CDR2 as YSYEKL. The CDR3 extends over 13 amino acids. The CDR3 spells CASIQDGADTHYF. As DNA, the CDR3 is TGCGCCAGCATCCAAGATGGGGCAGATACGCATTATTTT.

This clonotype was recorded once. Lacking the conserved final phenylalanine or tryptophan, this CDR3 likely reflects a read error. The chain employs TRBV29-1 and TRBJ2-2; 10 bases line up with TRBD1. CDR3 length equals 12 residues. The germline gives CDR1 SQVTM, CDR2 ANQGSEA. In nucleotides, the CDR3 is TGCAGCGTCGGGACAGGGGTCGGGGACCTGTTTTTG. Protein sequence: CSVGTGVGDLFL.

In the case of this clonotype: Germline and junction disagree at one end, which may indicate a read error. This rearrangement joins TRBV11-1 to TRBJ2-7, with D tentatively TRBD2 (6 bases). Per the germline V gene, CDR1 is SGHAT and CDR2 is FQDESV (reference sequence). The CDR3 covers 15 residues. CDR3 sequence (DNA): TGTGACAGCAACTCATCCCGGGACTCCTCCTATGAGCAGTACTTC. Amino acids: CDSNSSRDSSYEQYF.

The rearrangement uses TRBV4-1 and TRBJ2-7, with D perhaps TRBD1 (5 bases). The CDR3 contains 14 residues. Trimming shortened V by 4 bases and J by 5 bases, and 15 bases separated the two germline ends. Per germline, CDR1 MGHRA and CDR2 YSYEKL. The CDR3 DNA sequence: TGCGCCAGCAGCCGCTGTGACAGAGGAAACGAGCAGTACTTC. Translation gives CASSRCDRGNEQYF.

This chain connects TRBV29-1 to TRBJ2-1, with D hard to call. Germline-derived CDR1 and CDR2 are SQVTM and ANQGSEA. The CDR3 has 10 residues. CDR3 in amino acids: CTVKVKEQFF. As DNA, the CDR3 is TGCACCGTGAAAGTAAAAGAGCAGTTCTTC.